Below are 32 T cell receptor beta chains sequenced from a single sample in a study of T cell clonality in common variable immunodeficiency. The repertoire was sequenced with immunoSEQ multiplex PCR; TCRdb's copy has only in-frame clones and lacks some. The sample includes some 38,000 clones, none of them occurring once. Sequenced: peripheral blood mononuclear cells. Receptors were obtained from a person aged 18 to 70 in good health.

This clone was picked up many times. The CDR3 is cut off 3 residues early in the read; its end comes from the germline J gene. The chain joins TRBV5-6 to TRBJ2-1; 9 bases align to TRBD2. V was clipped by 2 bases and J by 7 bases; unmatched bases: 7. Germline V gene lookup returns CDR1 SGHDT and CDR2 YYEEEE. The CDR3 length is 15 residues. CDR3 sequence: CASSFGSGRNNEQFF. The part of the CDR3 DNA that was read is TGTGCCAGCAGCTTTGGTAGCGGGAGAAATAATGAG. Using reference TRBV5-6 and TRBJ2-1 for the parts outside the CDR3, the full variable domain is DAGVTQSPTHLIKTRGQQVTLRCSPKSGHDTVSWYQQALGQGPQFIFQYYEEEERQRGNFPDRFSGHQFPNYSSELNVNALLLGDSALYLCASSFGSGRNNEQFFGPGTRLTVL.

This clone turned up a few times. The read gets to within 3 residues of the CDR3 end, and the germline J gene fills in the rest. This chain joins TRBV18 and TRBJ2-1; 10 bases fit TRBD2. The CDR3 spans 16 residues. The germline gives CDR1 KGHSH, CDR2 LQKENI. The V and J ends lost 6 bases and 8 bases, in that order; junction bases with no gene match: 13. The sequenced part of the CDR3 DNA is TGTGCCAGCTCGGCCGGGCTAGCGGGAGTTAGGGATGAG. It yields the protein CASSAGLAGVRDE. The entire CDR3 protein reads CASSAGLAGVRDEQFF.

This clone was seen at least ten times. The sequenced fragment ends 3 residues before the CDR3 boundary, so the rest is inferred from the germline J gene. The V and J genes are TRBV20-1 and TRBJ2-1; 10 bases map to TRBD2. CDR1 is DFQATT, CDR2 SNEGSKA, per germline (reference sequence). The CDR3 covers 14 residues. Trimming at V came to 4 bases and at J to 5 bases, leaving 5 bases not matched to a gene. CDR3 amino acids: CSATWTSGNNEQFF. The part of the CDR3 DNA that was read is TGCAGTGCTACGTGGACTAGCGGCAACAATGAG.

This clone was counted a few times. The CDR3 end is not reached by the read, which stops 3 residues before it; the germline J gene fills it in. The V call is TRBV7-2, the J call TRBJ1-5; D perhaps matches TRBD1 (6 bases). There are 15 residues in the CDR3. CDR1 SGHTA and CDR2 FQGNSA come from the germline V gene. The ends were cut back, 4 bases at V and 0 bases at J, with 10 bases in the middle. The CDR3 is CASSSRGGSNQPQHF. The sequenced part of the CDR3 DNA is TGTGCCAGCAGCTCTAGAGGGGGTAGCAATCAGCCC.

This clone has ten or more counts. The read terminates 3 residues ahead of where the CDR3 ends, so the germline J gene completes it. V usage is TRBV19 and J usage is TRBJ2-3, with D maybe TRBD2 (6 bases). Germline V gene lookup returns CDR1 LNHDA and CDR2 SQIVND (reference sequence). The germline V and J ends were trimmed by 3 bases and 1 base, with 14 bases remaining between them. The CDR3 loop spans 16 amino acids. The CDR3 sequence is CASSMLSGGGTDTQYF. CDR3 bases read: TGTGCCAGTAGTATGCTGTCTGGCGGGGGCACAGATACG.

This clone was seen ten or more times. Read coverage stops 3 residues before the CDR3 terminus; the germline J gene supplies the remainder. This chain uses TRBV5-1 with TRBJ2-1, with D possibly being TRBD2 (7 bases). Trimming took 4 bases from V and 3 from J, leaving 14 bases between them. Germline V gives CDR1 SGHRS, CDR2 YFSETQ. CDR3 length equals 15 residues. The CDR3 sequence: CASSQGRGGYNEQFF. The DNA read from the CDR3 is TGCGCCAGCAGCCAGGGGAGGGGCGGCTACAATGAG.

In its sample, this clone was seen many times. The read terminates 3 residues ahead of where the CDR3 ends, so the germline J gene completes it. The rearrangement links TRBV7-9 to TRBJ2-7; the match to TRBD1 covers 8 bases. V shed 5 bases and J 2 bases; nucleotides not matched to a gene: 8. CDR1 is SEHNR, CDR2 FQNEAQ, per germline (reference sequence). The length of the CDR3 is 15 residues. The DNA read from the CDR3 is TGTGCCAGCAGCACCGGGACAGGTAGGACCTACGAG. Its protein product is CASSTGTGRTYE. The full CDR3 protein is CASSTGTGRTYEQYF. Together with reference TRBV7-9 and TRBJ2-7, the CDR3 gives the full variable domain: DTGVSQNPRHKITKRGQNVTFRCDPISEHNRLYWYRQTLGQGPEFLTYFQNEAQLEKSRLLSDRFSAERPKGSFSTLEIQRTEQGDSAMYLCASSTGTGRTYEQYFGPGTRLTVT.

This clone was counted many times. The read is 3 residues too short to cover the CDR3 end, so that end is filled in from the germline J gene. V is TRBV2 and J is TRBJ1-4, with D unclear. V was trimmed by 6 bases and J by 8 bases, leaving 10 bases between them. Per the germline V gene, CDR1 is SNHLY and CDR2 is FYNNEI. This CDR3 has 12 amino acids. CDR3 bases read: TGTGCCAGCAGAGAGGGCGCCGAAAAA. As protein: CASREGAEK. The entire CDR3 sequence reads CASREGAEKLFF.

This clone was observed at least ten times. The sequenced fragment ends 3 residues before the CDR3 boundary, so the rest is inferred from the germline J gene. V is TRBV19 and J is TRBJ2-5, with 9 bases fitting TRBD1. Losses at the gene ends were 5 bases for V and 3 bases for J; bases not matched to a gene: 7. The CDR3 runs to 15 residues. Germline values: CDR1 LNHDA, CDR2 SQIVND (reference sequence). Here the CDR3 reads CASSPGTGLEETQYF. The DNA read from the CDR3 is TGTGCCAGTAGTCCTGGGACAGGGCTGGAAGAGACC.

This clone appeared many times. The observed sequence ends 3 residues before the CDR3 terminus, with the missing tail filled in from the germline J gene. The chain links TRBV19 to TRBJ1-4, with 7 positions matching TRBD1. The ends lost 3 bases at V and 6 bases at J; junction bases unmatched: 4. CDR3 length: 14 residues. The germline gives CDR1 LNHDA, CDR2 SQIVND (reference sequence). CDR3 sequence reads: CASSIDRVDEKLFF. The sequenced CDR3 bases are TGTGCCAGTAGTATCGACAGGGTCGATGAAAAA.

The table lists this clone with many counts. The CDR3 end falls 3 residues outside the read, so it is completed with the germline J gene. The chain combines TRBV4-2 with TRBJ1-1, with TRBD1 matching over 7 bases. V shed 0 bases and J 4 bases; nucleotides not matched to a gene: 11. This CDR3 region has 17 residues. CDR1 is LGHNA, CDR2 YNFKEQ, per germline. The sequenced CDR3 bases are TGTGCCAGCAGCCAAGATTCCGGGACAGACCTATTCACTGAA. Protein: CASSQDSGTDLFTE. From start to end, the CDR3 is CASSQDSGTDLFTEAFF.

This clone was counted many times. The CDR3 DNA, read in part, is TGTGCCAGCAGCCTCCGGGACACCATACCCTCCTACGAG. It codes for CASSLRDTIPSYE. The full CDR3 protein is CASSLRDTIPSYEQYF. The rearrangement joins TRBV14 to TRBJ2-7, with D possibly TRBD1 on 6 matching bases. The read comes to an end 3 residues before the CDR3 does, leaving the germline J gene to fill in the end. CDR1 is SGHDN, CDR2 FVKESK, per germline. Trimming shortened V by 4 bases and J by 0 bases, and 16 bases separated the two germline ends. The CDR3 is 16 amino acids.

The table lists this clone with many counts. The CDR3 end lies 3 residues beyond the end of the read and is filled in from the germline J gene. The chain couples TRBV19 to TRBJ2-2, with 9 bases identical to TRBD1. Trimming took 7 bases from V and 2 from J; bases not matched to a gene: 11. The CDR3 has 17 residues. The V gene's germline CDR1 is LNHDA and CDR2 SQIVND (reference sequence). CDR3 residues: CASKGTGWRVNTGELFF. The sequenced CDR3 bases are TGTGCCAGTAAGGGGACAGGGTGGAGGGTTAACACCGGGGAG.

This clone occurred many times. The read terminates 3 residues ahead of where the CDR3 ends, so the germline J gene completes it. This chain uses TRBV19 with TRBJ1-2; TRBD1 aligns across 9 bases. Germline V gene lookup returns CDR1 LNHDA and CDR2 SQIVND (reference sequence). V was pared by 10 bases and J by 4 bases, with 4 bases of the junction left unmatched. The CDR3 consists of 12 residues. The CDR3: CATTGGSYGYTF. The part of the CDR3 DNA that was read is TGTGCCACGACAGGGGGAAGCTATGGC. Based on the CDR3 plus reference TRBV19 and TRBJ1-2, the full variable domain is DGGITQSPKYLFRKEGQNVTLSCEQNLNHDAMYWYRQDPGQGLRLIYYSQIVNDFQKGDIAEGYSVSREKKESFPLTVTSAQKNPTAFYLCATTGGSYGYTFGSGTRLTVV.

Note on this clone: The CDR3 goes on 3 residues after the read ends, and that part is filled in from the germline J gene. The chain uses TRBV11-1 and TRBJ2-7, with 7 bases matching TRBD1. Germline-derived CDR1 and CDR2 are SGHAT and FQDESV (reference sequence). This CDR3 has 13 residues. Trimming cost V 5 bases and J 2 bases; bases outside gene matches: 3. The part of the CDR3 DNA that was read is TGTGCCAGCAGCCTAGGGACAGCCTACGAG. This translates into CASSLGTAYE. The whole CDR3 protein reads CASSLGTAYEQYF.

This clone was observed many times. The read ends 3 residues shy of where the CDR3 ends; the end is completed using the germline J gene. The genes are TRBV5-6 and TRBJ1-2; tentative D call: TRBD1 (5 bases). V lost 0 bases and J lost 4, with 13 bases in between. Germline CDR1 reads SGHDT; CDR2 reads YYEEEE. The CDR3 has 15 amino acids. The DNA read from the CDR3 is TGTGCCAGCAGCTTGGCCGGAAGGGGAGGCTATGGC. Translation: CASSLAGRGGYG. The entire CDR3 is CASSLAGRGGYGYTF.

This clone was seen many times. Coverage ceases 3 residues before the CDR3 finishes, and the germline J gene fills in the end. The rearrangement links TRBV14 to TRBJ1-3, with 7 bases that match TRBD1. V was pared by 1 base and J by 4 bases, with 4 bases of the junction left unmatched. This CDR3 has 15 residues. Germline V gene sequence: CDR1 SGHDN, CDR2 FVKESK. This chain's CDR3 is CASSQGQTGGNTIYF. CDR3 DNA (partial): TGTGCCAGCAGCCAAGGCCAGACAGGGGGAAACACC.

This clone was picked up many times. Read data end 3 residues before the CDR3 end; the end is taken from the germline J gene. The J gene is TRBJ2-1, the V gene TRBV7-2, with a tentative D call TRBD2 (6 bases). This CDR3 has 15 residues. Germline lookup yields CDR1 SGHTA and CDR2 FQGNSA. The V and J ends lost 5 bases and 4 bases respectively, with 15 bases between them. The CDR3 DNA, read in part, is TGTGCCAGCAGCCACGGGAGAGGGGTATACAATGAG. Encoded protein: CASSHGRGVYNE. The full CDR3 is CASSHGRGVYNEQFF.

This clone showed up many times. The CDR3 extends 3 residues past the end of the read, so its final part is completed from the germline J gene. The rearrangement uses TRBV30 and TRBJ2-1; no firm D call. The CDR3 runs to 11 residues. Germline CDR1 and CDR2: GTSNPN and SVGIG (reference sequence). Trimming took 5 bases from V and 2 from J, leaving 4 bases between them. This CDR3 reads CAWLTYNEQFF. Incomplete CDR3 DNA: TGTGCCTGGCTAACCTACAATGAG.

This clone was picked up many times. The DNA ends 3 residues before the CDR3 does, and the rest of the CDR3 is filled in from the germline J gene. The chain uses TRBV20-1 and TRBJ1-2; the D is unclear. The CDR3 spans 12 residues. The germline V gene has CDR1 DFQATT and CDR2 SNEGSKA (reference sequence). Trimming took off 2 bases at V and 2 bases at J, with 6 bases between the two ends. The covered CDR3 bases are TGCAGTGCTAGAAGTCAGAACTATGGC. It specifies CSARSQNYG. The entire CDR3 sequence reads CSARSQNYGYTF.

Concerning this clone: With the read ending 3 residues before the CDR3 end, the germline J gene is used to fill in that end. The rearrangement joins TRBV7-9 to TRBJ2-5; 7 bases are a match to TRBD2. The CDR3 length is 15 residues. Trimming removed 6 bases from V and 7 bases from J; junction bases left unmatched: 14. Germline lookup yields CDR1 SEHNR and CDR2 FQNEAQ (reference sequence). Partial CDR3 DNA: TGTGCCAGCAGGGCCCGCCGGGCGGGAGTTGGGACC. Protein sequence: CASRARRAGVGT. The complete CDR3 reads CASRARRAGVGTQYF.

This clone was seen ten or more times. The sequence runs out 3 residues before the end of the CDR3; the remainder is reconstructed from the germline J gene. The chain carries TRBV5-1 and TRBJ1-5; 8 nucleotides agree with TRBD1. J lost 6 bases, V lost 3 bases, and 2 bases had no gene match. Germline V CDR1 and CDR2: SGHRS, YFSETQ. This CDR3 region has 13 residues. The CDR3 loop reads CASSSDRGQPQHF. CDR3 DNA (partial): TGCGCCAGCAGCTCCGACAGGGGTCAGCCC. Filled out from reference TRBV5-1 and TRBJ1-5, the complete variable domain reads KAGVTQTPRYLIKTRGQQVTLSCSPISGHRSVSWYQQTPGQGLQFLFEYFSETQRNKGNFPGRFSGRQFSNSRSEMNVSTLELGDSALYLCASSSDRGQPQHFGDGTRLSIL.

This clone appeared a few times. The CDR3 is cut off 3 residues early in the read; its end comes from the germline J gene. The genes are TRBV19 and TRBJ1-1; D might be TRBD1 (5 bases). The CDR3 extends over 13 amino acids. The ends were cut back, 5 bases at V and 4 bases at J, with 11 bases in the middle. Per germline, CDR1 LNHDA and CDR2 SQIVND (reference sequence). CDR3 bases read: TGTGCCAGTAGTCAGGGAATGGGCACTGAA. It translates to CASSQGMGTE. The whole CDR3 is CASSQGMGTEAFF.

This clone has a count of ten or more. The CDR3 end lies 3 residues beyond the end of the read and is filled in from the germline J gene. The chain employs TRBV2 and TRBJ2-7; 11 bases align to TRBD2. V gave up 6 bases and J gave up 3 bases; unmatched junction bases: 4. The CDR3 totals 14 residues. Germline CDR1 reads SNHLY; CDR2 reads FYNNEI. The CDR3 DNA, read in part, is TGTGCCAGCAGGATAGCGGGAGGGCTCTACGAG. Translation: CASRIAGGLYE. The whole CDR3 sequence reads CASRIAGGLYEQYF.

This clone was seen many times. An end of the junction does not agree with germline; a read error may underlie this. The read ends 3 residues shy of where the CDR3 ends; the end is completed using the germline J gene. V usage is TRBV7-7 and J usage is TRBJ2-3, with 9 nucleotides matching TRBD2. Germline CDR1 SSHAT, CDR2 FNYEAQ (reference sequence). The CDR3 has 16 residues. Partial CDR3 DNA: TGTGCTAGCAGCTTACCATTAGCGGGAGTCTTAGATACG. It codes for CASSLPLAGVLDT. In full, the CDR3 reads CASSLPLAGVLDTQYF.

This clone was picked up many times. The read falls 3 residues short of the CDR3 end, and the missing part is taken from the germline J gene. The genes are TRBV7-9 and TRBJ2-7; a possible D gene is TRBD1 (5 bases). There are 14 residues in the CDR3. Trimming pared 1 base from V and 2 bases from J, leaving 9 bases between. The germline V gene has CDR1 SEHNR and CDR2 FQNEAQ (reference sequence). The sequenced part of the CDR3 DNA is TGTGCCAGCAGCTTAGAAGGGGTCACCTACGAG. Amino acids: CASSLEGVTYE. The complete CDR3 protein is CASSLEGVTYEQYF.

This clone appeared many times. The DNA ends 3 residues before the CDR3 does, and the rest of the CDR3 is filled in from the germline J gene. The V and J genes are TRBV13 and TRBJ1-2; perhaps TRBD1 as D (5 bases). CDR1 and CDR2 from the germline V gene are PRHDT and FYEKMQ (reference sequence). The CDR3 is 16 amino acids. The part of the CDR3 DNA that was read is TGTGCCAGCAGTCGGGGGGGAGACCCTGTCGCCGGTAGC. Amino acid sequence: CASSRGGDPVAGS. The CDR3 in its entirety is CASSRGGDPVAGSYTF.

This clone occurred many times. Read data end 3 residues before the CDR3 end; the end is taken from the germline J gene. The chain recombines TRBV5-6 with TRBJ2-7; 8 bases map to TRBD1. This CDR3 is 15 amino acids long. The trim removed 5 bases at V and 4 bases at J, leaving 11 bases unmatched. The V gene's germline CDR1 is SGHDT and CDR2 YYEEEE. The covered CDR3 bases are TGTGCCAGCAGTTTCGAAGGACAGGGAACGTACGAG. Translated: CASSFEGQGTYE. The CDR3 reads in full as CASSFEGQGTYEQYF.

About this clone itself: The CDR3 end is not reached by the read, which stops 3 residues before it; the germline J gene fills it in. The rearrangement joins TRBV2 to TRBJ1-6; 9 positions agree with TRBD1. V gave up 2 bases and J gave up 6 bases; unmatched junction bases: 5. The CDR3 contains 16 residues. Germline lookup yields CDR1 SNHLY and CDR2 FYNNEI. This CDR3 reads CASSERGTGSNSPLHF. The CDR3 DNA, read in part, is TGTGCCAGCAGTGAAAGGGGGACAGGGAGTAATTCACCC.

This clone was recorded at least ten times. The CDR3 goes on 3 residues after the read ends, and that part is filled in from the germline J gene. The rearrangement uses TRBV28 and TRBJ2-7; D is possibly TRBD1 (5 bases). CDR3 length equals 14 residues. Germline V gene data show CDR1 as MDHEN and CDR2 as SYDVKM. Trimming pared 10 bases from V and 2 bases from J, leaving 18 bases between. CDR3 protein: CAIAAGLIAYEQYF. CDR3 DNA (partial): TGTGCCATTGCCGCAGGGTTAATAGCCTACGAG.

Ten or more counts support this clone. From the germline J gene comes the end of the CDR3, since the read stops 3 residues before it. The chain is built from TRBV4-1 and TRBJ2-5; TRBD2 aligns across 8 bases. The germline V gene encodes CDR1 MGHRA and CDR2 YSYEKL. This CDR3 comprises 14 residues. CDR3 amino acids: CASSQEASGRTQYF. The part of the CDR3 DNA that was read is TGCGCCAGCAGCCAAGAGGCCAGCGGGAGAACC.

The table lists this clone with many counts. The read ends 3 residues early relative to the CDR3; the germline J gene fills the gap. J is TRBJ2-2 and V is TRBV2; the D gene is possibly TRBD2 (6 bases). Germline V gene lookup returns CDR1 SNHLY and CDR2 FYNNEI. The CDR3 runs to 16 residues. V lost 7 bases and J lost 3, with 18 bases in between. The CDR3 bases that were read are TGTGCCAGCACCCGACTAGTCGTTTGGGACACCGGGGAG. Its translation is CASTRLVVWDTGE. The full CDR3 protein reads CASTRLVVWDTGELFF. The entire variable domain, with the rest obtained from reference TRBV2 and TRBJ2-2, is as follows: EPEVTQTPSHQVTQMGQEVILRCVPISNHLYFYWYRQILGQKVEFLVSFYNNEISEKSEIFDDQFSVERPDGSNFTLKIRSTKLEDSAMYFCASTRLVVWDTGELFFGEGSRLTVL.